One sample yielded the 16 T cell receptor beta chains listed below, sequenced in a study of T cell repertoires in cytomegalovirus infection. One entry per CDR3 protein results from TCRdb running MiXCR on the reads. Altogether under 250,000 distinct CDR3 sequences are present, around 6.4% being singletons, with the ten largest covering about 6%. The specimen was PBMCs. These receptor sequences come from a human donor in good health (CMV status not recorded). Some clones in this sample may be carry-over from other donors' samples.

This rearrangement joins TRBV20-1 to TRBJ2-1; 7 bases map to TRBD1. Germline V CDR1 and CDR2: DFQATT, SNEGSKA (reference sequence). CDR3 size: 15 residues. V lost 6 bases to trimming and J lost 3 bases; unmatched junction nucleotides: 11. The DNA for the CDR3 is TGCAGTGCCACGACAGGGAGTGGAATCTACAATGAGCAGTTCTTC. Protein: CSATTGSGIYNEQFF.

This clonotype was detected many times. The chain joins TRBV7-2 to TRBJ2-7; D is undetermined. The CDR3 extends over 12 amino acids. The ends were cut back, 2 bases at V and 1 base at J, with 3 bases in the middle. Germline lookup yields CDR1 SGHTA and CDR2 FQGNSA. As DNA, the CDR3 is TGTGCCAGCAGCTTAATTTCCTACGAGCAGTACTTC. Its protein is CASSLISYEQYF.

This clonotype turned up a few times. The CDR3 region has the DNA TGTGCCAGTACCCCCCAGGGGTGGGGTCTGGCCAAAAACATTCAGTACTTC. This encodes CASTPQGWGLAKNIQYF. The genes are TRBV19 and TRBJ2-4; TRBD1 is a possible D gene (6 bases). Germline V gene lookup returns CDR1 LNHDA and CDR2 SQIVND (reference sequence). The CDR3 extends over 17 amino acids. The ends were cut back, 7 bases at V and 1 base at J, with 20 bases in the middle.

The sample holds many counts of this clonotype. V usage is TRBV4-3 and J usage is TRBJ2-3; D not resolved. This CDR3 spans 12 amino acids. Germline V gene sequence: CDR1 LGHNA, CDR2 YSLEER. V shed 0 bases and J shed 8 bases, with 6 bases lying between them. CDR3 in DNA: TGCGCCAGCAGCCAAGAGGCTGGTACGCAGTATTTT. It is translated as CASSQEAGTQYF.

This clonotype appeared many times. The chain joins TRBV30 to TRBJ1-4; TRBD1 matches at 7 bases. The CDR3 has 15 residues. Looked up from germline, CDR1 is GTSNPN and CDR2 is SVGIG (reference sequence). J gave up 4 bases and V 3 bases, and 8 bases lay outside the gene matches. The CDR3 protein is CAWSGGTANNEKLFF. In DNA form, the CDR3 reads TGTGCCTGGAGCGGAGGGACAGCGAATAATGAAAAACTGTTTTTT.

Ten or more counts support this clonotype. The chain combines TRBV7-2 with TRBJ1-6, with no clear D. The V and J ends lost 1 base and 12 bases respectively, with 10 bases between them. The V gene's germline CDR1 is SGHTA and CDR2 FQGNSA. The CDR3 extends over 13 amino acids. The CDR3 nucleotides read TGTGCCAGCAGCTTAGAACTGGGTTTACCCCTCCACTTT. This encodes CASSLELGLPLHF.

There are many counts of this clonotype. The CDR3, as DNA: TGTGCCAGCAGCACGGGCCCATACAATGAGCAGTTCTTC. It is translated as CASSTGPYNEQFF. This sequence joins TRBV5-5 and TRBJ2-1, with unresolved D. Germline CDR1 SGHKS, CDR2 YYEKEE (reference sequence). V gave up 4 bases and J gave up 4 bases, with 9 bases separating them. The length of the CDR3 is 13 residues.

The genes are TRBV5-1 and TRBJ2-7; maybe TRBD1 (6 bases). The V gene's germline CDR1 is SGHRS and CDR2 YFSETQ. Trimming cost V 0 bases and J 6 bases, with 22 bases left between them. This CDR3 spans 17 amino acids. The CDR3 here is CASSLGPTGTPWVEQYF. In DNA form, the CDR3 reads TGCGCCAGCAGCTTGGGGCCGACCGGGACACCCTGGGTCGAGCAGTACTTC.

This clonotype was seen at least ten times. This chain joins TRBV14 and TRBJ2-5; 7 nucleotides match TRBD2. CDR1 is SGHDN, CDR2 FVKESK, per germline. The CDR3 covers 14 residues. V trimming: 4 bases; J trimming: 1 base; junction bases outside the gene matches: 3. DNA for the CDR3: TGTGCCAGCAGCCGACGGGGGGTCCAAGAGACCCAGTACTTC. Translating gives CASSRRGVQETQYF.

The sample holds many counts of this clonotype. The rearrangement links TRBV5-1 to TRBJ1-1, with TRBD1 as a possible D gene (5 bases). Germline-derived CDR1 and CDR2 are SGHRS and YFSETQ. There are 12 residues in the CDR3. Trimming removed 2 bases at V and 8 bases at J, with 10 bases between. The CDR3 DNA sequence: TGCGCCAGCAGCTTTAGGGGTGAAGAAGCTTTCTTT. Encoded protein: CASSFRGEEAFF.

Many counts were recorded for this clonotype. V gene TRBV7-2 combines with J gene TRBJ1-1, with D perhaps TRBD1 (6 bases). The CDR3 runs to 14 residues. The germline gives CDR1 SGHTA, CDR2 FQGNSA. Trimming removed 0 bases at V and 5 bases at J, with 10 bases between. The CDR3 bases are TGTGCCAGCAGCTTAGCTGACAGGTTAACTGAAGCTTTCTTT. This translates into CASSLADRLTEAFF.

This chain connects TRBV12-3 or TRBV12-4 to TRBJ1-2; 8 bases fit TRBD1. The ends lost 7 bases at V and 0 bases at J; junction bases unmatched: 4. The CDR3 runs to 14 residues. CDR3: CASIETGANYGYTF. The CDR3 bases are TGTGCCAGCATTGAGACAGGGGCTAACTATGGCTACACCTTC.

There are many counts of this clonotype. J is TRBJ1-1 and V is TRBV4-3; D is possibly TRBD1 (5 bases). The length of the CDR3 is 16 residues. In germline, CDR1 is LGHNA, CDR2 YSLEER. Trimming removed 3 bases at V and 5 bases at J, with 19 bases between. In DNA form, the CDR3 reads TGCGCCAGCAGCCATCCTAAGGTAGGGGCGAAGACTGAAGCTTTCTTT. This encodes CASSHPKVGAKTEAFF.

This clonotype was counted at least ten times. V gene TRBV30 combines with J gene TRBJ1-2; TRBD1 is a possible D gene (6 bases). Per the germline V gene, CDR1 is GTSNPN and CDR2 is SVGIG (reference sequence). The CDR3 is 12 residues long. V dropped 5 bases and J dropped 7 bases, with 14 bases sitting between them. The CDR3 loop reads CAWVQGTSGYTF. The CDR3 DNA reads as TGTGCCTGGGTACAGGGAACATCTGGCTACACCTTC.

This chain uses TRBV2 with TRBJ2-5; D might be TRBD1 (5 bases). CDR1 is SNHLY, CDR2 FYNNEI, per germline. The CDR3 spans 14 residues. Trimming removed 7 bases from V and 5 bases from J, with 17 bases in between. For the CDR3, the DNA is TGTGCCAGCAATAGAAATCCAGGGCCTGAGACCCAGTACTTC. Translated: CASNRNPGPETQYF. The variable domain in full, completed from reference TRBV2 and TRBJ2-5, reads EPEVTQTPSHQVTQMGQEVILRCVPISNHLYFYWYRQILGQKVEFLVSFYNNEISEKSEIFDDQFSVERPDGSNFTLKIRSTKLEDSAMYFCASNRNPGPETQYFGPGTRLLVL.

The table lists this clonotype with many counts. The chain couples TRBV20-1 to TRBJ2-5, with D unresolved. The V gene's germline CDR1 is DFQATT and CDR2 SNEGSKA (reference sequence). The CDR3 sequence is 15 residues long. V lost 1 base to trimming and J lost 5 bases, with 17 bases between them. CDR3 residues: CSARGMASFVETQYF. CDR3 nucleotides: TGCAGTGCTAGAGGAATGGCTAGTTTTGTGGAGACCCAGTACTTC.